Below are 8 T cell receptor beta chains sequenced from a single sample in a study of breast tumors, draining lymph nodes, adjacent tissues. Each CDR3 protein gets one entry after TCRdb re-called the multiplex PCR reads with MiXCR. The data hold under 110,000 distinct CDR3 sequences, with 30% observed a single time. Breast cancer patients provided tissue from their axillary draining lymph nodes. The sample consisted of axillary lymph node tissue. The receptors come from a female donor with breast cancer. Some clones in this sample may be carry-over from other donors' samples.

This clonotype was seen only a few times. Germline is not matched at one junction end, which may reflect a read error. The chain carries TRBV20-1 and TRBJ2-2, with 8 bases identical to TRBD2. Germline-derived CDR1 and CDR2 are DFQATT and SNEGSKA (reference sequence). This CDR3 contains 12 residues. The DNA of the CDR3 is TGCAGTGTCGAGCGGGGGATCGGGGAGCCGTTTTTT. It is translated as CSVERGIGEPFF.

This clonotype occurred once. The rearrangement links TRBV9 to TRBJ2-5, with D possibly called TRBD1 or TRBD2 (5 bases each). The CDR3 extends over 13 amino acids. The V end lost 4 bases, the J end lost 7 bases, and 14 bases lay between the germline ends. The germline V gene has CDR1 SGDLS and CDR2 YYNGEE. CDR3 sequence (DNA): TGTGCCAGCAGCCCGTCAGGGAGAGGGACCCAGTACTTC. It codes for CASSPSGRGTQYF.

V gene TRBV7-9 combines with J gene TRBJ2-7; 15 bases map to TRBD2. CDR1 and CDR2 from the germline V gene are SEHNR and FQNEAQ (reference sequence). The CDR3 is 17 residues long. Germline trimming cut 5 bases from V and 0 bases from J; bases unmatched to any gene: 5. CDR3 sequence (DNA): TGTGCCAGCAGCCCGGGGACTAGCGGGGGGAGCTCCTACGAGCAGTACTTC. Its protein is CASSPGTSGGSSYEQYF.

About this clonotype: With a much larger clone just one base away, this may be a read error. V gene TRBV9 combines with J gene TRBJ2-2; maybe TRBD2 (6 bases). CDR3 size: 14 residues. Germline V lookup: CDR1 SGDLS, CDR2 YYNGEE. This CDR3 reads CASSVGGETGGLFF. The CDR3 nucleotides are TGTGCCAGCAGCGTAGGGGGGGAAACCGGGGGGCTGTTTTTT.

This clonotype has a count of ten or more. V usage is TRBV12-3 or TRBV12-4 and J usage is TRBJ2-7; D might be TRBD2 (5 bases). Trimming cost V 1 base and J 2 bases, with 9 bases left between them. There are 14 residues in the CDR3. The CDR3: CASSLGSGTYEQYF. Written as DNA, the CDR3 is TGTGCCAGCAGTTTAGGCAGCGGTACCTACGAGCAGTACTTC.

On this clonotype itself: Relative to the germline gene, one junction end is altered; a read error may explain this. The chain uses TRBV20-1 and TRBJ2-7; 7 bases align to TRBD2. The CDR3 is 11 residues long. The germline V gene has CDR1 DFQATT and CDR2 SNEGSKA (reference sequence). CDR3 DNA sequence: TGCAGCGCTAGAGGGGACTACGAGCAGTTATTC. Translating it yields CSARGDYEQLF.

This clonotype was counted many times. The chain uses TRBV7-8 and TRBJ2-7; 16 bases are shared with TRBD2. In germline, CDR1 is SGHVS, CDR2 FQNEAQ. Trimming took 5 bases from V and 5 from J; bases not matched to a gene: 15. CDR3 length: 19 residues. The CDR3 here is CASSPARPGLAGGPHEQYF. DNA of the CDR3: TGTGCCAGCAGCCCCGCACGACCGGGACTAGCGGGAGGGCCCCACGAGCAGTACTTC.

At least ten counts were recorded for this clonotype. The genes are TRBV6-5 and TRBJ1-6; 9 bases map to TRBD1. The CDR3 extends over 15 amino acids. The trim removed 5 bases at V and 10 bases at J, leaving 9 bases unmatched. The germline V gene has CDR1 MNHEY and CDR2 SVGAGI. The CDR3 nucleotides are TGTGCCAGCAGTGAATCGGGACAGGGTATGTCACCCCTCCACTTT. Residues: CASSESGQGMSPLHF.